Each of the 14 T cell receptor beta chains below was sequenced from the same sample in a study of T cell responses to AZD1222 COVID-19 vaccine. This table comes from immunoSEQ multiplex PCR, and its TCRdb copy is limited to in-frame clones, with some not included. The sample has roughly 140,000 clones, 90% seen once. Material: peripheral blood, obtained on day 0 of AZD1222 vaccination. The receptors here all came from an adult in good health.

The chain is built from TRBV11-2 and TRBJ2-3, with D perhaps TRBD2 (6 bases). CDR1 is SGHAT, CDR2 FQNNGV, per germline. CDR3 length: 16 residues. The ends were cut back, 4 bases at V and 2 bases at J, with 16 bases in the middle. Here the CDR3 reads CASSSRLVLHTDTQYF. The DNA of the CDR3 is TGTGCCAGCAGCTCAAGACTAGTGCTCCACACAGATACGCAGTATTTT.

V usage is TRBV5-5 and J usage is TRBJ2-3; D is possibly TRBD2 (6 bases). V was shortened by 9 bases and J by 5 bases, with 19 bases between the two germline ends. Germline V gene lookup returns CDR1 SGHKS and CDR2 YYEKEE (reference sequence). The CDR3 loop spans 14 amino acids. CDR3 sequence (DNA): TGTGCCACCGCCACGGGACTCCTCCGAGATACGCAGTATTTT. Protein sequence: CATATGLLRDTQYF.

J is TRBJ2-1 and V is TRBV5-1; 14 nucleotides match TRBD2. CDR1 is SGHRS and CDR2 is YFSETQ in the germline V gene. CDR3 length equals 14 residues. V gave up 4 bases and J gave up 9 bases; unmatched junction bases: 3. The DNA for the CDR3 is TGCGCCAGCAGCGGGGGGACTAGCGGGAGTGAGCAGTTCTTC. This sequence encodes CASSGGTSGSEQFF.

The CDR3 region is CASSIGTGTSYGYTF. CDR3 sequence (DNA): TGCGCCAGCAGCATCGGCACCGGGACAAGCTATGGCTACACCTTC. The chain combines TRBV5-1 with TRBJ1-2; D perhaps matches TRBD1 (6 bases). V was trimmed by 4 bases and J by 4 bases, leaving 17 bases between them. CDR1 and CDR2 from the germline V gene are SGHRS and YFSETQ. CDR3 length: 15 amino acids.

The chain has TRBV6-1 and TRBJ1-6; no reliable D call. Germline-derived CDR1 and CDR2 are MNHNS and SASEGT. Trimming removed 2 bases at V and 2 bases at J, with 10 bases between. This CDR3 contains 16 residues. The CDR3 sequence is CASSEQAGTYNSPLHF. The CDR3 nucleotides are TGTGCCAGCAGTGAACAGGCCGGAACCTATAATTCACCCCTCCACTTT.

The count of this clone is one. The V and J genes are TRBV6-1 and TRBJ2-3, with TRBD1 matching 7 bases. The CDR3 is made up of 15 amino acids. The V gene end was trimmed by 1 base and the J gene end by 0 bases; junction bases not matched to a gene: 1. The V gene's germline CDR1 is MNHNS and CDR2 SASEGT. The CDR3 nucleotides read TGTGCCAGCAGTGAAGTACAGGGGAGCACAGATACGCAGTATTTT. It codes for CASSEVQGSTDTQYF.

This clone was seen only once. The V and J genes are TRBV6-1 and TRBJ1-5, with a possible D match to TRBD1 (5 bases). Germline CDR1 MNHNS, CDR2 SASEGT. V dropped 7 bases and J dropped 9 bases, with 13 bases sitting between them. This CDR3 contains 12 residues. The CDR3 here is CASNLGASPQHF. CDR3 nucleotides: TGTGCCAGCAATCTAGGGGCCTCGCCCCAGCATTTT.

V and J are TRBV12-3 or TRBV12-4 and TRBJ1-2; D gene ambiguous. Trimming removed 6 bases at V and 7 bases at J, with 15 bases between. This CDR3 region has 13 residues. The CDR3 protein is CASSPGREVGYTF. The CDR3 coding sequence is TGTGCCAGCAGCCCTGGGAGGGAAGTTGGCTACACCTTC.

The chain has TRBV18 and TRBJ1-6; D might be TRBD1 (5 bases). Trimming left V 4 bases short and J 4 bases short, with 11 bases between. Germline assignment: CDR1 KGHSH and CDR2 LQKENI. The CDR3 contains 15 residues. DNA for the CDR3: TGTGCCAGCTCACTTGGGGGAGTATATAATTCACCCCTCCACTTT. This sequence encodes CASSLGGVYNSPLHF.

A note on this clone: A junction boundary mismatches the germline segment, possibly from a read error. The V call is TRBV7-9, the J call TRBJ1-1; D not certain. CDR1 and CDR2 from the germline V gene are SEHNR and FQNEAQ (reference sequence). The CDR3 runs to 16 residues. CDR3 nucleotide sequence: TGTGCCAGCAGCTTAGCGCCTTCATCGGGGAACGCTGAAGCTTTCTTT. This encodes CASSLAPSSGNAEAFF.

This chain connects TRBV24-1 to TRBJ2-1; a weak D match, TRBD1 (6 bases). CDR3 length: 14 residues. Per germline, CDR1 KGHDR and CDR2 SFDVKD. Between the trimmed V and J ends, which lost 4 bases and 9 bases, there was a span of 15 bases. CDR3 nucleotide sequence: TGTGCCACCAGTGACCGCCTAACAGGGAGTGAGCAGTTCTTC. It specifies CATSDRLTGSEQFF.

This CDR3 is CASSLTDYGYTF. In nucleotides, the CDR3 is TGTGCCAGCAGCCTGACGGACTATGGCTACACCTTC. The V call is TRBV5-4, the J call TRBJ1-2; no reliable D call. This CDR3 is 12 amino acids long. Germline V lookup: CDR1 SGHNT, CDR2 YYREEE (reference sequence). Trimming took 4 bases from V and 3 from J, leaving 7 bases between them.

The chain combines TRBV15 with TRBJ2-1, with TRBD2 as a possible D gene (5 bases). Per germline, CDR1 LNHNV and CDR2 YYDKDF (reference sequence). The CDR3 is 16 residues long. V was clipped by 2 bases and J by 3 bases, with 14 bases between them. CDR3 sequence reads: CATSRTKTGVYNEQFF. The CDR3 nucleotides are TGTGCCACCAGCAGAACGAAAACCGGGGTCTACAATGAGCAGTTCTTC.

The CDR3 DNA sequence: TGTGCCAGCAGCGCCCCAACATGGAACACTGAAGCTTTCTTT. Translation gives CASSAPTWNTEAFF. The V gene is TRBV13, the J gene TRBJ1-1; D gene unclear. This CDR3 is 14 amino acids long. The germline V and J ends were trimmed by 5 bases and 1 base, with 11 bases remaining between them. Germline CDR1 and CDR2: PRHDT and FYEKMQ (reference sequence).